These T cell receptor beta chains were read from a single sample in a study of CD8 T cells in Susac syndrome. TCRdb redid the calling of the immunoSEQ multiplex PCR reads with MiXCR, one entry per CDR3 protein. The sample gives about 200,000 distinct CDR3 sequences, approximately 96% of which show up once; 0.093% is in the top ten. The sequenced sample was CD4+ T cells from PBMCs. The receptor set was obtained from a human donor with multiple sclerosis. Both conserved end residues are trimmed from each CDR3. Each record gives: V gene, CDR3 protein.

>TRBV10-3
AMGSGNIQY
>TRBV6-2/TRBV6-3
ASNGGRNTEAF
>TRBV20-1
SARSTQETQY
>TRBV30
AWSGRGAYNEQF
>TRBV29-1
SALTGGGGYT
>TRBV12-3/TRBV12-4
ASTPREPSSYEQY
>TRBV18
ASSPGRVLNQPQH
>TRBV19
ASSLLGGGSYNEQF
>TRBV30
AWFTSGGAGEQF
>TRBV21-1
ASSKALEREQY
>TRBV9
ASSLAVVNTEAF
>TRBV24-1
ATSDFAAGGKETQY
>TRBV3-1
ASSSSDSNTEAF
>TRBV21-1
ARKLNGGRTEAF
>TRBV4-1
ASSQIISYEQY
>TRBV11-2
ASSLAFVNEQF
>TRBV6-5
ASSYGGSMNTEAF
>TRBV19
AAEGYNEQF
>TRBV25-1
ASSSMGSGANVLT
>TRBV30
AWSVVRLAVSYEQY
>TRBV2
ASSDGVYNEKLF
>TRBV2
ASSRALTQVNIQY
>TRBV3-1
ASSLFTPGPSEQY
>TRBV4-1
ASSQVPGQGSGSPLH
>TRBV7-2
ASSHRRGGTDTQY
>TRBV12-3/TRBV12-4
ASSLDGRGIQY
>TRBV30
AWDSIHYYEQY
>TRBV20-1
SASKQIIQETQY
>TRBV7-6
ASSSSLTLGHEQY
>TRBV20-1
SARATNGPGASCT
>TRBV30
AWEKELRYGYT
>TRBV30
AWTGQTIHNEQF
>TRBV29-1
SVRGLIDTQY
>TRBV12-3/TRBV12-4
ASNGGRVKAEAF
>TRBV4-1
ASSQGRTGARTYEQY
>TRBV7-6
ASSLGAGGYGYT
>TRBV2
ASSESGAPGKKLF
>TRBV10-3
AISEGRGKQETQY
>TRBV5-1
ASGSSGQDEKLF
>TRBV13
ASSPYKTDTQY
>TRBV3-1
ASSQATGVYGYT